A selection of T cell receptor beta chains follows, all from one sample in a study of cytotoxic CD8 clonotypes in ibrutinib-treated CLL. Generated by immunoSEQ multiplex PCR, the TCRdb table keeps only in-frame clones and is missing some. The sample holds roughly 29,000 clones; roughly 76% are singletons and the top ten take 45% to 65%. This sample comprised PBMCs, obtained after 36 months of ibrutinib treatment. These TCRs come from a human donor with chronic lymphocytic leukemia. Each CDR3 is given with its conserved first and last residue. Fields, in order: CDR3 length, D gene, V gene, J gene, clone size, CDR3 protein, CDR3 DNA. A D gene is named only where the DNA matches it firmly. Rows give clone size only sometimes, using once, few, many, or a class for an expanded clone.

14	NA	TRBV28	TRBJ1-5	NA	CASSPFKSHQPQHF	TGTGCCAGCAGCCCCTTTAAGTCACATCAGCCCCAGCATTTT
15	NA	TRBV11-3	TRBJ1-1	NA	CASSSGGGGRTEAFF	TGTGCCAGCAGCTCCGGGGGAGGAGGACGCACTGAAGCTTTCTTT
14	NA	TRBV21-1	TRBJ1-2	NA	CASTQLGNLYGYTF	TGTGCCAGCACCCAGCTGGGCAACCTCTATGGCTACACCTTC
13	TRBD1	TRBV5-1	TRBJ1-5	few	CASSPGQNQPQHF	TGCGCCAGCAGCCCGGGACAGAATCAGCCCCAGCATTTT
15	NA	TRBV6-5	TRBJ1-1	once	CATRKGRLVETEAFF	TGTGCCACCCGAAAGGGCAGACTGGTGGAGACTGAAGCTTTCTTT
15	NA	TRBV7-6	TRBJ2-1	few	CASSLVSGSHNEQFF	TGTGCCAGCAGCTTAGTGTCAGGGAGCCACAATGAGCAGTTCTTC
14	NA	TRBV19	TRBJ1-5	NA	CASSRQDSNQPQHF	TGTGCCAGCTCACGACAGGATAGCAATCAGCCCCAGCATTTT
14	NA	TRBV9	TRBJ1-1	NA	CASSFQTQGTEAFF	TGTGCCAGCAGCTTCCAAACCCAGGGCACTGAAGCTTTCTTT
14	NA	TRBV7-6	TRBJ2-1	NA	CASSYRGVYNEQFF	TGTGCCAGCAGCTACCGCGGCGTGTACAATGAGCAGTTCTTC
12	NA	TRBV11-2	TRBJ2-2	NA	CASSSALRELFF	TGTGCCAGCAGCTCCGCCCTCCGGGAGCTGTTTTTT
13	TRBD1	TRBV6-5	TRBJ2-2	NA	CASSNRGPGELFF	TGTGCCAGCAGCAACAGGGGGCCCGGGGAGCTGTTTTTT
14	NA	TRBV7-9	TRBJ2-7	NA	CASSLVDLTYEQYF	TGTGCCAGCAGCTTAGTGGACCTTACCTACGAGCAGTACTTC
11	NA	TRBV29-1	TRBJ1-1	NA	CSVRVNTEAFF	TGCAGCGTTCGGGTGAACACTGAAGCTTTCTTT
14	NA	TRBV29-1	TRBJ2-3	NA	CSVAATAPTDTQYF	TGCAGCGTTGCGGCGACAGCTCCCACAGATACGCAGTATTTT
11	NA	TRBV27	TRBJ2-1	NA	CASSNMNEQFF	TGTGCCAGCAGTAACATGAATGAGCAGTTCTTC
13	NA	TRBV4-2	TRBJ1-2	NA	CASSQGIAYGYTF	TGTGCCAGCAGCCAAGGAATCGCGTATGGCTACACCTTC
19	TRBD1	TRBV4-1	TRBJ2-2	NA	CASSQGVRQGGMNTGELFF	TGCGCCAGCAGCCAAGGGGTCAGACAGGGGGGAATGAACACCGGGGAGCTGTTTTTT
17	TRBD1	TRBV18	TRBJ2-1	NA	CASTHFPGTGGYNEQFF	TGTGCCAGCACCCACTTCCCCGGGACAGGGGGTTACAATGAGCAGTTCTTC
14	NA	TRBV15	TRBJ2-7	NA	CATSPRDPRAEQYF	TGTGCCACCAGCCCCCGGGACCCGAGGGCCGAGCAGTACTTC
16	NA	TRBV5-4	TRBJ1-3	once	CASSLAGGGSGNTIYF	TGTGCCAGCAGCTTGGCCGGGGGGGGGTCTGGAAACACCATATATTTT
13	NA	TRBV2	TRBJ1-1	NA	CASSAQGHTEAFF	TGTGCCAGCAGTGCCCAGGGTCACACTGAAGCTTTCTTT
15	NA	TRBV7-8	TRBJ2-5	NA	CASSLARGPGGTQYF	TGTGCCAGCAGCTTAGCGCGCGGCCCGGGTGGGACCCAGTACTTC
15	NA	TRBV7-2	TRBJ1-1	NA	CASSLGGTVNTEAFF	TGTGCCAGCAGCTTAGGGGGGACGGTGAACACTGAAGCTTTCTTT
16	NA	TRBV5-6	TRBJ1-2	NA	CASSLDSRVSNYGYTF	TGTGCCAGCAGCTTGGACAGTAGAGTATCGAACTATGGCTACACCTTC
15	NA	TRBV7-6	TRBJ2-7	once	CASSLGAGITYEQYF	TGTGCCAGCAGCTTAGGGGCAGGGATAACATACGAGCAGTACTTC
15	TRBD1	TRBV11-2	TRBJ1-6	once	CASSSSTGSNSPLHF	TGTGCCAGCAGCTCATCGACAGGGTCGAATTCACCCCTCCACTTT
16	TRBD2	TRBV15	TRBJ2-3	NA	CATSTLAGDSTDTQYF	TGTGCCACCAGCACTCTAGCGGGGGATAGCACAGATACGCAGTATTTT
16	NA	TRBV10-2	TRBJ2-3	NA	CASSDGKRLSTDTQYF	TGCGCCAGCAGTGACGGGAAGCGTCTTAGCACAGATACGCAGTATTTT
16	TRBD1	TRBV7-9	TRBJ1-5	NA	CASSLGDRGSNQPQHF	TGTGCCAGCAGCTTAGGGGACAGGGGTAGCAATCAGCCCCAGCATTTT